The 14 T cell receptor beta chains reported below all come from one sample, sequenced in a study of cytomegalovirus exposure and HLA in healthy donors. PCR involved 60 Vbeta and 13 Jbeta primers. Repertoires were generated with immunoSEQ multiplex PCR, while TCRdb's copy carries only in-frame clones and drops some. The sample includes more than 95,000 clones, around 80% of them seen just once. Sequencing was done on a sample of PBMCs. All receptors derive from a woman aged 60-75 years in good health and CMV-seropositive.

V is TRBV5-4 and J is TRBJ2-7, with 9 nucleotides matching TRBD1. Germline CDR1 and CDR2: SGHNT and YYREEE (reference sequence). CDR3 length: 17 amino acids. Unmatched junction bases numbered 18, after V lost 6 bases and J lost 5 bases. The CDR3 spells CASTTGTGRVVPHEQYF. The CDR3 DNA reads TGTGCCAGCACGACCGGGACAGGGCGGGTAGTGCCCCACGAGCAGTACTTC.

This chain connects TRBV9 to TRBJ2-3; TRBD2 matches 7 bases. This CDR3 comprises 15 residues. Germline CDR1 SGDLS, CDR2 YYNGEE. With V trimmed by 4 bases and J by 4 bases, 9 bases remained unmatched. This chain's CDR3 is CASSLRPTSSDTQYF. DNA of the CDR3: TGTGCCAGCAGCCTCCGCCCGACTAGCTCAGATACGCAGTATTTT.

This clone was observed a handful of times. The gene calls are TRBV18 and TRBJ2-2; the D gene is possibly TRBD1 (5 bases). Between the trimmed V and J ends, which lost 8 bases and 3 bases, there was a span of 13 bases. The CDR3 extends over 14 amino acids. Looked up from germline, CDR1 is KGHSH and CDR2 is LQKENI. The CDR3 coding sequence is TGTGCCAGCGCACAGGTCCGGGACACCGGGGAGCTGTTTTTT. It specifies CASAQVRDTGELFF. Full variable domain (rest looked up from reference TRBV18 and TRBJ2-2): NAGVMQNPRHLVRRRGQEARLRCSPMKGHSHVYWYRQLPEEGLKFMVYLQKENIIDESGMPKERFSAEFPKEGPSILRIQQVVRGDSAAYFCASAQVRDTGELFFGEGSRLTVL.

The chain uses TRBV6-5 and TRBJ1-1, with 8 bases identical to TRBD1. J lost 4 bases, V lost 2 bases, and 3 bases had no gene match. From germline, CDR1 is MNHEY and CDR2 SVGAGI. This CDR3 has 14 amino acids. The CDR3 is CASSYQGAVTEAFF. The CDR3 DNA sequence: TGTGCCAGCAGTTACCAGGGGGCTGTCACTGAAGCTTTCTTT.

V gene TRBV7-9 combines with J gene TRBJ1-3, with unresolved D. Germline V gene data show CDR1 as SEHNR and CDR2 as FQNEAQ (reference sequence). Trimming cost V 1 base and J 0 bases, with 7 bases left between them. The CDR3 is made up of 15 amino acids. The CDR3 DNA is TGTGCCAGCAGCTTAGTAGGGAGCTCTGGAAACACCATATATTTT. Translating gives CASSLVGSSGNTIYF.

The CDR3 here is CASTEPGTGAYEQYF. CDR3 sequence (DNA): TGTGCCAGCACCGAGCCCGGGACAGGTGCCTACGAGCAGTACTTC. The chain is built from TRBV5-8 and TRBJ2-7, with 8 bases fitting TRBD1. Germline lookup yields CDR1 SGHTS and CDR2 YDEGEE. Losses at the gene ends were 6 bases for V and 2 bases for J; bases not matched to a gene: 10. This CDR3 has 15 amino acids. The whole variable domain, filled in from reference TRBV5-8 and TRBJ2-7, reads EAGVTQSPTHLIKTRGQQATLRCSPISGHTSVYWYQQALGLGLQFLLWYDEGEERNRGNFPPRFSGRQFPNYSSELNVNALELEDSALYLCASTEPGTGAYEQYFGPGTRLTVT.

The chain couples TRBV11-1 to TRBJ1-1; unclear D gene. The CDR3 is 13 residues long. Germline V gives CDR1 SGHAT, CDR2 FQDESV (reference sequence). Between the trimmed V and J ends, which lost 5 bases and 2 bases, there was a span of 9 bases. The chain's CDR3 is CASSPVRNTEAFF. CDR3 sequence (DNA): TGTGCCAGCAGCCCGGTGAGAAACACTGAAGCTTTCTTT. Variable domain in full (rest from reference TRBV11-1 and TRBJ1-1): EAEVAQSPRYKITEKSQAVAFWCDPISGHATLYWYRQILGQGPELLVQFQDESVVDDSQLPKDRFSAERLKGVDSTLKIQPAELGDSAMYLCASSPVRNTEAFFGQGTRLTVV.

About this clone itself: At one of its ends the junction is not consistent with the germline gene, which may arise from a read error. The rearrangement joins TRBV6-6 to TRBJ1-1; maybe TRBD1 (5 bases). Germline-derived CDR1 and CDR2 are MNHNY and SVGAGI (reference sequence). CDR3 length: 16 amino acids. The CDR3 loop is CASSDSGSGRTTEAFF. The CDR3 coding sequence is TGTGCCAGCAGTGACTCAGGGTCAGGGAGGACCACTGAAGCTTTCTTT.

For this clone: At the DNA level, this CDR3 is encoded by other sequences in the same sample as well. The chain uses TRBV4-1 and TRBJ1-3; a possible D gene is TRBD1 (5 bases). The CDR3 runs 16 residues. CDR1 and CDR2 (germline): MGHRA, YSYEKL. Trimming shortened V by 0 bases and J by 2 bases, and 11 bases separated the two germline ends. The CDR3 sequence: CASSQDLTGTGNTIYF. The CDR3 nucleotides are TGCGCCAGCAGCCAAGACCTCACAGGAACTGGAAACACCATATATTTT.

The gene calls are TRBV11-2 and TRBJ1-4; 7 bases are shared with TRBD1. V was clipped by 5 bases and J by 4 bases; unmatched bases: 4. CDR1 and CDR2 (germline): SGHAT, FQNNGV. The CDR3 is 14 amino acids. The CDR3 reads CASSPGQLNEKLFF. The CDR3 DNA reads TGTGCCAGCAGCCCGGGACAGCTTAATGAAAAACTGTTTTTT.

This clone was observed a few times. The J gene is TRBJ2-3, the V gene TRBV13; D not resolved. Germline-derived CDR1 and CDR2 are PRHDT and FYEKMQ (reference sequence). CDR3 length: 13 amino acids. Trimming took 5 bases from V and 0 from J, leaving 6 bases between them. CDR3 DNA sequence: TGTGCCAGCAGCCCCCCTAGCACAGATACGCAGTATTTT. Protein sequence: CASSPPSTDTQYF.

The rearrangement uses TRBV15 and TRBJ2-5; maybe TRBD1 (6 bases). TRBJ2-7 matches the DNA end more closely, so the J call is doubtful. Germline V gene sequence: CDR1 LNHNV, CDR2 YYDKDF (reference sequence). The CDR3 covers 14 residues. Here the CDR3 reads CATSLPGVSYEQYF. The CDR3 DNA follows: TGTGCCACCAGCCTCCCAGGGGTCTCCTACGAGCAGTACTTC.

The V gene is TRBV28, the J gene TRBJ1-4, with 11 bases identical to TRBD1. This CDR3 has 15 amino acids. The V gene end was trimmed by 4 bases and the J gene end by 8 bases; junction bases not matched to a gene: 6. CDR1 is MDHEN, CDR2 SYDVKM, per germline. The CDR3 here is CASSSGQGADEKLFF. CDR3 DNA sequence: TGTGCCAGCAGTTCAGGACAGGGGGCGGACGAAAAACTGTTTTTT.

This chain uses TRBV19 with TRBJ1-4, with 9 bases identical to TRBD1. The V segment lost 9 bases and the J segment 8 bases; nucleotides outside the gene matches: 7. CDR3 length: 13 amino acids. CDR1 LNHDA and CDR2 SQIVND come from the germline V gene (reference sequence). The CDR3 nucleotides are TGTGCCAGCAGGGACAGGGTGTGGGAAAAACTGTTTTTT. Amino acid sequence: CASRDRVWEKLFF.